This T cell receptor (beta chain) was identified during a study of monozygotic twins with cystic fibrosis. Broader study findings: Nucleotide-identical clonotype sharing was significantly higher within monozygotic CF twin pairs than between unrelated CF individuals.

CDR3 length equals 13 residues. The V end was cut by 4 bases, the J end by 3 bases, with 10 bases between. The germline gives CDR1 WSHSY, CDR2 SAAADI. This clone was seen a single time. Its specificity is unknown. This table comes from immunoSEQ multiplex PCR, and its TCRdb copy is limited to in-frame clones, with some not included. Counted here are around 30,000 clones, 85% occurring once; the ten biggest clones make up about 0.95%. This sequence originates from a girl between 2 and 10 years old with cystic fibrosis. What was sequenced was blood. The chain carries TRBV10-2 and TRBJ2-7; possibly TRBD2 for D (6 bases). The chain's CDR3 is CASSVAVDYEQYF. In DNA, the CDR3 is TGCGCCAGCAGTGTAGCGGTGGACTACGAGCAGTACTTC.